These 24 T cell receptor beta chains came from one sample sequenced in a study of blood T cell repertoires in COVID-19. Data came from immunoSEQ multiplex PCR; TCRdb stores just in-frame clones and leaves some out. This sample yields over 140,000 clones, of which about 86% are seen a single time; 3% to 5% belongs to the top ten. The sequencing sample was made of peripheral blood. These receptors originate from a woman aged 60 to 75 with acute or convalescent COVID-19.

The V call is TRBV2, the J call TRBJ1-2; maybe TRBD1 (6 bases). There are 15 residues in the CDR3. Trimming took 2 bases from V and 5 from J, leaving 15 bases between them. CDR1 is SNHLY and CDR2 is FYNNEI in the germline V gene. In DNA, the CDR3 is TGTGCCAGCAGTGAATTACAGGGCCCTGGATATGGCTACACCTTC. Its translation: CASSELQGPGYGYTF.

V is TRBV19 and J is TRBJ2-1; D is unclear. The germline V gene has CDR1 LNHDA and CDR2 SQIVND (reference sequence). The CDR3 is made up of 17 amino acids. With 1 base removed from V and 7 bases from J, the gap between germline ends came to 20 bases. CDR3 DNA sequence: TGTGCCAGTAGTATAGCTGCGAAGAGTACCGAATTAAATGAGCAGTTCTTC. Translation gives CASSIAAKSTELNEQFF. Drawing the rest from reference TRBV19 and TRBJ2-1, the complete variable domain is DGGITQSPKYLFRKEGQNVTLSCEQNLNHDAMYWYRQDPGQGLRLIYYSQIVNDFQKGDIAEGYSVSREKKESFPLTVTSAQKNPTAFYLCASSIAAKSTELNEQFFGPGTRLTVL.

The chain links TRBV27 to TRBJ2-1; maybe TRBD2 (5 bases). The V and J ends lost 3 bases and 10 bases respectively, with 16 bases between them. CDR3 length: 14 residues. Germline V gives CDR1 MNHEY, CDR2 SMNVEV (reference sequence). CDR3 sequence reads: CASSLQRSRREQFF. DNA of the CDR3: TGTGCCAGCAGTTTGCAGCGGTCAAGACGGGAGCAGTTCTTC.

The chain links TRBV7-9 to TRBJ2-1; D not resolved. Germline V gives CDR1 SEHNR, CDR2 FQNEAQ (reference sequence). The CDR3 is 15 residues long. With 5 bases removed from V and 4 bases from J, the gap between germline ends came to 15 bases. CDR3 DNA sequence: TGTGCCAGCAGCCCGATTTACAAAGAATACAATGAGCAGTTCTTC. As protein: CASSPIYKEYNEQFF. Supplemented by reference TRBV7-9 and TRBJ2-1, the full variable domain reads DTGVSQNPRHKITKRGQNVTFRCDPISEHNRLYWYRQTLGQGPEFLTYFQNEAQLEKSRLLSDRFSAERPKGSFSTLEIQRTEQGDSAMYLCASSPIYKEYNEQFFGPGTRLTVL.

The CDR3 sequence is CASSQEGAGASHEQYF. The CDR3 DNA reads TGCGCCAGCAGCCAAGAGGGAGCGGGAGCTAGCCACGAGCAGTACTTC. The chain carries TRBV4-1 and TRBJ2-7; TRBD2 agrees at 8 bases. The CDR3 sequence is 16 residues long. Germline lookup yields CDR1 MGHRA and CDR2 YSYEKL. Trimming took 0 bases from V and 5 from J; bases not matched to a gene: 9.

The chain couples TRBV5-1 to TRBJ2-1; 7 nucleotides line up with TRBD1. Trimming took 4 bases from V and 4 from J; bases not matched to a gene: 14. CDR1 and CDR2 from the germline V gene are SGHRS and YFSETQ. The CDR3 consists of 17 residues. CDR3 sequence (DNA): TGCGCCAGCAGCCCCGGGACAGACATAAGATATTACAATGAGCAGTTCTTC. This gives the protein CASSPGTDIRYYNEQFF.

The chain joins TRBV3-1 (or the pseudogene TRBV3-2) to TRBJ1-1; D is possibly TRBD1 (5 bases). CDR1 and CDR2 (germline): LGHDT, YNNKEL (reference sequence). The CDR3 has 15 amino acids. Trimming pared 4 bases from V and 0 bases from J, leaving 12 bases between. The DNA of the CDR3 is TGTGCCAGCAGCCGAGAGGACACGATGAACACTGAAGCTTTCTTT. Residues: CASSREDTMNTEAFF.

This sequence joins TRBV4-3 and TRBJ2-7, with TRBD1 identical over 11 bases. The junction had 10 bases not matched to a gene; V was cut back by 5 bases and J by 4 bases. The CDR3 sequence is 16 residues long. CDR1 and CDR2 from the germline V gene are LGHNA and YSLEER. The chain's CDR3 is CASSSTRGDRGYEQYF. The CDR3 nucleotides are TGCGCCAGCAGCTCCACGCGGGGGGACAGGGGGTACGAGCAGTACTTC.

The CDR3 region has the DNA TGTGCCAGCTCACCCCTGGAGCAAGAGACCCAGTACTTC. This codes for CASSPLEQETQYF. The chain links TRBV18 to TRBJ2-5; the D is unclear. Germline V lookup: CDR1 KGHSH, CDR2 LQKENI. This CDR3 is 13 amino acids long. V gave up 3 bases and J gave up 2 bases, with 7 bases separating them.

The gene calls are TRBV9 and TRBJ2-1; 8 bases are shared with TRBD1. Trimming cost V 1 base and J 15 bases; bases outside gene matches: 9. The CDR3 runs 13 residues. Per the germline V gene, CDR1 is SGDLS and CDR2 is YYNGEE. The CDR3 protein is CASSVSNGQGRFF. Written as DNA, the CDR3 is TGTGCCAGCAGCGTATCCAACGGACAGGGTCGGTTCTTC.

The gene calls are TRBV7-2 and TRBJ1-2; D remains unclear. CDR1 and CDR2 (germline): SGHTA, FQGNSA. The CDR3 length is 11 residues. V lost 4 bases and J lost 7, with 7 bases in between. The CDR3 DNA reads TGTGCCAGCAGCTCTATACTTGGCTACACCTTC. Encoded protein: CASSSILGYTF.

The CDR3 loop reads CASSLDRGSQETQYF. CDR3 DNA sequence: TGTGCCAGCAGCTTAGACCGTGGCAGTCAAGAGACCCAGTACTTC. The genes are TRBV7-2 and TRBJ2-5; the D is unclear. The germline CDR1 and CDR2 sequences are SGHTA and FQGNSA. This CDR3 spans 15 amino acids. Trimming cost V 1 base and J 2 bases, with 11 bases left between them.

This clone was counted only a few times. This chain connects TRBV7-9 to TRBJ2-4, with 9 nucleotides matching TRBD1. From germline, CDR1 is SEHNR and CDR2 FQNEAQ (reference sequence). V shed 4 bases, J shed 8 bases, and the junction held 9 bases outside the gene matches. The CDR3 is 15 amino acids. Here the CDR3 DNA reads TGTGCCAGCAGCTACAACGGACAGGGGAAAGACATTCAGTACTTC. Protein: CASSYNGQGKDIQYF.

V and J are TRBV27 and TRBJ1-3; D unclear. Trimming pared 7 bases from V and 0 bases from J, leaving 16 bases between. The CDR3 is 16 residues long. The germline gives CDR1 MNHEY, CDR2 SMNVEV (reference sequence). The CDR3 bases are TGTGCCAGCACCCCCCGTGGCCCGCACTCTGGAAACACCATATATTTT. Translation gives CASTPRGPHSGNTIYF.

This chain links TRBV9 with TRBJ1-6, with TRBD1 identical over 8 bases. With V trimmed by 3 bases and J by 8 bases, 10 bases remained unmatched. This CDR3 has 16 amino acids. Germline values: CDR1 SGDLS, CDR2 YYNGEE. The CDR3 DNA sequence: TGTGCCAGCAGCGAAATAGACAGGGGTACGGATTCACCCCTCCACTTT. This translates into CASSEIDRGTDSPLHF.

The count of this clone is one. The chain has TRBV3-1 (or the pseudogene TRBV3-2) and TRBJ2-2, with TRBD1 as a possible D gene (5 bases). Germline CDR1 reads LGHDT; CDR2 reads YNNKEL (reference sequence). The CDR3 sequence is 14 residues long. V was shortened by 0 bases and J by 6 bases, with 8 bases between the two germline ends. The CDR3 is CASSQEVGPGELFF. The CDR3 coding sequence is TGTGCCAGCAGCCAAGAAGTGGGGCCCGGGGAGCTGTTTTTT.

The chain carries TRBV30 and TRBJ1-5; TRBD1 agrees at 9 bases. The CDR3 has 14 residues. The germline gives CDR1 GTSNPN, CDR2 SVGIG (reference sequence). J was trimmed by 4 bases and V by 4 bases; bases with no gene match: 5. The CDR3 DNA reads TGTGCCTGGACGCGACAGGGGGAGAATCAGCCCCAGCATTTT. It yields the protein CAWTRQGENQPQHF.

This chain links TRBV18 with TRBJ1-2; TRBD1 might be the D (5 bases). Germline loops: CDR1 KGHSH, CDR2 LQKENI. Trimming removed 0 bases from V and 7 bases from J, with 12 bases in between. The CDR3 covers 14 residues. The chain's CDR3 is CASSPPGGQGGYTF. The CDR3 nucleotides read TGTGCCAGCTCACCACCCGGGGGTCAAGGTGGCTACACCTTC.

This clone has more than one count but fewer than ten. The rearrangement links TRBV30 to TRBJ1-6; D is undetermined. Germline CDR1 GTSNPN, CDR2 SVGIG (reference sequence). Between the trimmed V and J ends, which lost 2 bases and 9 bases, there was a span of 14 bases. CDR3 length equals 14 residues. CDR3 loop: CAWSPEVAGSPLHF. The CDR3, as DNA: TGTGCCTGGAGTCCGGAAGTAGCTGGTTCACCCCTCCACTTT.

The chain joins TRBV2 to TRBJ1-6; the D is unclear. Looked up from germline, CDR1 is SNHLY and CDR2 is FYNNEI. The CDR3 is 15 amino acids. V lost 7 bases and J lost 7, with 17 bases in between. CDR3 in DNA: TGTGCCAGCATCTCCCGCCCCGGAGGCAATTCACCCCTCCACTTT. Translated: CASISRPGGNSPLHF.

V usage is TRBV24-1 and J usage is TRBJ1-2; D is uncertain. With 5 bases removed from V and 3 bases from J, the gap between germline ends came to 9 bases. Per the germline V gene, CDR1 is KGHDR and CDR2 is SFDVKD. The CDR3 extends over 13 amino acids. The CDR3 here is CATSASADYGYTF. The CDR3 region has the DNA TGTGCCACCAGTGCCTCAGCGGACTATGGCTACACCTTC.

The rearrangement joins TRBV5-1 to TRBJ2-7, with D possibly matching TRBD1 (5 bases). The CDR3 length is 15 residues. The germline gives CDR1 SGHRS, CDR2 YFSETQ. The V gene lost 4 bases and the J gene lost 2 bases, with 16 bases spanning the gap. This chain's CDR3 is CASSVKGGATYEQYF. The CDR3, as DNA: TGCGCCAGCAGCGTAAAAGGTGGGGCTACCTACGAGCAGTACTTC.

The rearrangement links TRBV5-8 to TRBJ1-1; D unresolved. Germline values: CDR1 SGHTS, CDR2 YDEGEE. CDR3 length equals 14 residues. Trimming removed 1 base at V and 0 bases at J, with 7 bases between. The DNA for the CDR3 is TGTGCCAGCAGCTTGAGTCAGATGAACACTGAAGCTTTCTTT. It encodes CASSLSQMNTEAFF. Full variable domain (outside the CDR3, taken from reference TRBV5-8 and TRBJ1-1): EAGVTQSPTHLIKTRGQQATLRCSPISGHTSVYWYQQALGLGLQFLLWYDEGEERNRGNFPPRFSGRQFPNYSSELNVNALELEDSALYLCASSLSQMNTEAFFGQGTRLTVV.

The chain employs TRBV10-2 and TRBJ2-1; 8 bases line up with TRBD2. CDR1 is WSHSY, CDR2 SAAADI, per germline. CDR3 length: 13 amino acids. V shed 7 bases, J shed 6 bases, and the junction held 5 bases outside the gene matches. CDR3 DNA: TGCGCCAGCACGGGAGGGCCAGGCAATGAGCAGTTCTTC. Protein sequence: CASTGGPGNEQFF.